Given below is one TCR beta chain in context. This sample was taken from a study of blood T cell dynamics during melanoma immunotherapy. The wider study: Patients with metastatic melanoma got pembrolizumab or nivolumab-ipilimumab as first-line care.

Specified time point: week 3, after first cycle of checkpoint inhibitor. No patient had earlier systemic cancer treatment, concurrent immunosuppressants, or another active cancer. Germline CDR1 is SEHNR and CDR2 is FQNEAQ (reference sequence). The CDR3 contains 17 residues. Trimming removed 5 bases from V and 8 bases from J, with 25 bases in between. Libraries were prepared by immunoSEQ multiplex PCR; TCRdb keeps only in-frame clonotypes and omits some of them. The table records 6,000 or so clones, roughly 90% of them present only once. The sequencing used blood, collected from a patient treated with checkpoint blockade. This TCR was sampled from a human donor with melanoma. The V and J genes are TRBV7-9 and TRBJ2-1, with TRBD2 as a possible D gene (6 bases). The CDR3 sequence is CASSKAGRLGAADEQFF. Here the CDR3 DNA reads TGTGCCAGCAGCAAGGCGGGGCGGCTAGGGGCCGCGGATGAGCAGTTCTTC.